Listed here are 26 T cell receptor beta chains from one sample, sequenced in a study of radiation and T cells in renal cell carcinoma. TCRdb's copy holds only in-frame clones and misses some; the assay was immunoSEQ multiplex PCR. The profile covers 70,000 to 90,000 clones, with just over 85% appearing a single time and 20% to 25% taken by the ten largest. Time point reported: blood 2 weeks post-SBRT. The treatment here: 15 Gy SBRT to primary tumor, nephrectomy 4 weeks later. The source material was blood, sampled from a patient whose treatment included radiotherapy and nephrectomy. The receptors shown here come from a woman in her 50s with renal cell carcinoma.

The chain is built from TRBV19 and TRBJ2-3, with D perhaps TRBD1 (6 bases). The CDR3 is 15 amino acids. Trimming pared 4 bases from V and 0 bases from J, leaving 11 bases between. CDR1 and CDR2 from the germline V gene are LNHDA and SQIVND (reference sequence). CDR3 residues: CASSRDTASTDTQYF. The DNA of the CDR3 is TGTGCCAGTAGTAGGGACACTGCTAGCACAGATACGCAGTATTTT.

The chain uses TRBV6-5 and TRBJ1-4; 11 bases fit TRBD1. Trimming at V came to 4 bases and at J to 3 bases, leaving 4 bases not matched to a gene. The CDR3 consists of 16 residues. Per the germline V gene, CDR1 is MNHEY and CDR2 is SVGAGI. The CDR3 sequence: CASSLDRGPSNEKLFF. The CDR3 DNA reads TGTGCCAGCAGTTTGGACAGGGGGCCCTCTAATGAAAAACTGTTTTTT.

The chain employs TRBV5-4 and TRBJ2-2, with D possibly being TRBD1 (6 bases). V was trimmed by 4 bases and J by 8 bases, leaving 15 bases between them. The CDR3 loop spans 14 amino acids. Germline-derived CDR1 and CDR2 are SGHNT and YYREEE (reference sequence). The CDR3 DNA is TGTGCCAGCAGCCAGGGGTTGACGACGGGGGAGCTGTTTTTT. Its protein is CASSQGLTTGELFF.

This clone was seen just once. The chain employs TRBV27 and TRBJ2-6; TRBD1 might be the D (6 bases). Germline assignment: CDR1 MNHEY and CDR2 SMNVEV (reference sequence). CDR3 length: 18 amino acids. The V and J ends lost 7 bases and 0 bases respectively, with 19 bases between them. This CDR3 is CASTVLRGHISGANVLTF. DNA of the CDR3: TGTGCCAGCACCGTACTCAGGGGACATATCTCTGGGGCCAACGTCCTGACTTTC.

The DNA of the CDR3 is TGCGCCAGCAGCCAAGGAGCGGGGACGGGTGAAAAACTGTTTTTT. It is translated as CASSQGAGTGEKLFF. V and J are TRBV4-1 and TRBJ1-4; tentatively, D is TRBD1 (5 bases). The CDR3 is 15 residues long. Trimming cost V 1 base and J 7 bases, with 13 bases left between them. Germline CDR1 reads MGHRA; CDR2 reads YSYEKL.

The chain uses TRBV6-5 and TRBJ2-5; a weak D match, TRBD2 (7 bases). The CDR3 is 16 amino acids. V lost 3 bases to trimming and J lost 1 base, with 15 bases between them. The germline gives CDR1 MNHEY, CDR2 SVGAGI. The CDR3 coding sequence is TGTGCCAGCAGTTATTTGGGGGGGGCTCCCCAAGAGACCCAGTACTTC. It encodes CASSYLGGAPQETQYF.

The chain combines TRBV29-1 with TRBJ2-7; TRBD1 agrees at 8 bases. This CDR3 is built from 15 residues. V lost 0 bases, J lost 3 bases, and 7 bases stayed unmatched. Germline-derived CDR1 and CDR2 are SQVTM and ANQGSEA. The CDR3 nucleotides read TGCAGCGTTGAAGATCCGGACAGGGCAGGCTACGAGCAGTACTTC. Translated: CSVEDPDRAGYEQYF.

The chain uses TRBV29-1 and TRBJ2-5, with 9 bases identical to TRBD2. Losses at the gene ends were 6 bases for V and 3 bases for J; bases not matched to a gene: 11. CDR1 SQVTM and CDR2 ANQGSEA come from the germline V gene. This CDR3 is built from 15 residues. CDR3 amino acids: CSVETSERGEETQYF. In DNA, the CDR3 is TGCAGCGTGGAAACCTCTGAGCGGGGGGAAGAGACCCAGTACTTC.

The V call is TRBV5-4, the J call TRBJ1-6, with D hard to call. V lost 2 bases and J 6 bases, leaving 3 bases between the germline ends. The V gene's germline CDR1 is SGHNT and CDR2 YYREEE (reference sequence). The CDR3 is made up of 12 amino acids. CDR3 region: CASSFPNSPLHF. CDR3 bases: TGTGCCAGCAGCTTTCCTAATTCACCCCTCCACTTT.

The chain has TRBV2 and TRBJ2-7; TRBD2 matches 7 bases. The CDR3 is 14 amino acids. Germline trimming cut 6 bases from V and 2 bases from J; bases unmatched to any gene: 7. Looked up from germline, CDR1 is SNHLY and CDR2 is FYNNEI. CDR3 bases: TGTGCCAGCAGGGGAGGGGCAGAAGCCTACGAGCAGTACTTC. Translated, it gives CASRGGAEAYEQYF.

The chain uses TRBV2 and TRBJ2-7; D is perhaps TRBD1 (5 bases). The CDR3 is 14 residues long. CDR1 SNHLY and CDR2 FYNNEI come from the germline V gene. V lost 8 bases and J lost 6, with 20 bases in between. The DNA of the CDR3 is TGTGCCAGCCGTATGGGGCGACAGAAGGCCGAGCAGTACTTC. This codes for CASRMGRQKAEQYF.

The J gene is TRBJ1-5, the V gene TRBV30, with TRBD1 matching over 8 bases. The CDR3 extends over 13 amino acids. Germline V gene sequence: CDR1 GTSNPN, CDR2 SVGIG (reference sequence). The CDR3 is CHQGTGRRQPQHF. As DNA, the CDR3 is TGTCACCAGGGGACAGGCCGCAGGCAGCCCCAGCATTTT.

This chain uses TRBV30 with TRBJ2-2, with TRBD2 as a possible D gene (7 bases). CDR3 size: 14 residues. Trimming pared 0 bases from V and 7 bases from J, leaving 12 bases between. The germline V gene has CDR1 GTSNPN and CDR2 SVGIG (reference sequence). CDR3 amino acids: CAWSVPGGSGELFF. The CDR3 DNA sequence: TGTGCCTGGAGTGTACCGGGGGGCAGCGGGGAGCTGTTTTTT.

The chain joins TRBV10-3 to TRBJ1-1; the D gene is possibly TRBD1 (5 bases). Trimming shortened V by 10 bases and J by 4 bases, and 25 bases separated the two germline ends. Per germline, CDR1 ENHRY and CDR2 SYGVKD. The CDR3 contains 16 residues. CDR3 sequence: CATQTGTRTGGTEAFF. The CDR3 DNA follows: TGTGCCACCCAGACCGGGACCAGAACTGGGGGCACTGAAGCTTTCTTT.

The J gene is TRBJ1-1, the V gene TRBV4-2; tentatively, D is TRBD1 (6 bases). The CDR3 is 15 residues long. V dropped 0 bases and J dropped 5 bases, with 13 bases sitting between them. Germline V gives CDR1 LGHNA, CDR2 YNFKEQ. DNA for the CDR3: TGTGCCAGCAGCCAAGAAGAGGGGGTACGGACTGAAGCTTTCTTT. This translates into CASSQEEGVRTEAFF.

This clone occurred a few times. V usage is TRBV5-5 and J usage is TRBJ1-5; TRBD1 aligns across 7 bases. Germline assignment: CDR1 SGHKS and CDR2 YYEKEE (reference sequence). The CDR3 sequence is 13 residues long. J gave up 9 bases and V 1 base, and 4 bases lay outside the gene matches. Here the CDR3 DNA reads TGTGCCAGCAGCTTGACAGGGGATGGGCCCCAGCATTTT. Translated: CASSLTGDGPQHF.

The chain couples TRBV7-2 to TRBJ1-2, with 7 bases identical to TRBD1. The germline V gene has CDR1 SGHTA and CDR2 FQGNSA. V trimming: 2 bases; J trimming: 4 bases; junction bases outside the gene matches: 10. The CDR3 length is 16 residues. CDR3 DNA: TGTGCCAGCAGCTTATCTCCGGGACAGATAAGCTATGGCTACACCTTC. Translated: CASSLSPGQISYGYTF.

The chain has TRBV27 and TRBJ1-5; unclear D gene. V lost 2 bases to trimming and J lost 4 bases, with 6 bases between them. CDR1 and CDR2 from the germline V gene are MNHEY and SMNVEV (reference sequence). This CDR3 has 13 amino acids. The DNA of the CDR3 is TGTGCCAGCAGTTTAAAGGTAAATCAGCCCCAGCATTTT. Protein: CASSLKVNQPQHF.

The CDR3 reads CASSLTPASTDTQYF. CDR3 nucleotide sequence: TGTGCCAGCAGCCTCACGCCCGCTAGCACAGATACGCAGTATTTT. This chain joins TRBV9 and TRBJ2-3; D gene ambiguous. This CDR3 region has 15 residues. V was pared by 4 bases and J by 0 bases, with 12 bases between. Germline CDR1 and CDR2: SGDLS and YYNGEE.

The chain couples TRBV5-1 to TRBJ2-1; 9 nucleotides agree with TRBD2. Germline assignment: CDR1 SGHRS and CDR2 YFSETQ. V was clipped by 4 bases and J by 4 bases; unmatched bases: 9. The CDR3 has 16 residues. The CDR3, as DNA: TGCGCCAGCAGCAAGAATAGCGGGAGCCCTTACAATGAGCAGTTCTTC. Amino acid sequence: CASSKNSGSPYNEQFF.

The chain links TRBV9 to TRBJ2-2; 12 bases fit TRBD2. This CDR3 spans 19 amino acids. Germline values: CDR1 SGDLS, CDR2 YYNGEE. J lost 3 bases, V lost 1 base, and 10 bases had no gene match. This CDR3 is CASSVSILAGGVDTGELFF. DNA for the CDR3: TGTGCCAGCAGCGTATCCATCCTAGCGGGAGGGGTCGACACCGGGGAGCTGTTTTTT.

CDR3 sequence reads: CASSSGTGGRGSYEQYF. The DNA for the CDR3 is TGTGCCAGCAGCTCGGGGACAGGGGGAAGGGGCTCCTACGAGCAGTACTTC. The rearrangement links TRBV5-6 to TRBJ2-7; the match to TRBD1 covers 11 bases. CDR1 and CDR2 (germline): SGHDT, YYEEEE. With V trimmed by 3 bases and J by 0 bases, 8 bases remained unmatched. The CDR3 has 17 amino acids.

Here the CDR3 reads CASSSGQGYGYTF. The CDR3 nucleotides are TGTGCCAGCAGCTCCGGTCAGGGATACGGCTACACCTTC. This sequence joins TRBV11-2 and TRBJ1-2, with a weak D call TRBD1 (5 bases). The CDR3 is made up of 13 amino acids. The germline CDR1 and CDR2 sequences are SGHAT and FQNNGV. The ends were cut back, 4 bases at V and 8 bases at J, with 14 bases in the middle.

This clone appeared a few times. This rearrangement joins TRBV2 to TRBJ1-1; TRBD1 matches 7 bases. Losses at the gene ends were 3 bases for V and 4 bases for J; bases not matched to a gene: 5. Germline-derived CDR1 and CDR2 are SNHLY and FYNNEI. The CDR3 consists of 14 residues. CDR3 coding DNA: TGTGCCAGCAGTGATGCAGGGGGTGGCACTGAAGCTTTCTTT. As protein: CASSDAGGGTEAFF.

V is TRBV30 and J is TRBJ1-3; possible D gene TRBD1, 5 bases. This CDR3 has 12 amino acids. The V gene's germline CDR1 is GTSNPN and CDR2 SVGIG (reference sequence). With 5 bases removed from V and 4 bases from J, the gap between germline ends came to 9 bases. Here the CDR3 DNA reads TGTGCCTGGGGGCAGGGAGGAAACACCATATATTTT. Protein: CAWGQGGNTIYF.

The J gene is TRBJ2-5, the V gene TRBV30; D might be TRBD2 (6 bases). The J call may be incorrect, as the DNA end agrees better with TRBJ2-7. The CDR3 contains 12 residues. Germline assignment: CDR1 GTSNPN and CDR2 SVGIG (reference sequence). CDR3 nucleotide sequence: TGTGCCTGGAGGTGGCAGGGAGGCGAGCAGTACTTC. Residues: CAWRWQGGEQYF.